The present T cell receptor (beta chain) was sequenced within a study of shared clonotypes between healthy human individuals. Terminally differentiated effector memory CD45RA+ cells were excluded from the naive CD8 cells, which were CD45RO-negative and positively selected for CCR7. Data came from immunoSEQ multiplex PCR; TCRdb stores just in-frame clones and leaves some out. The sample lists around 2.1 million clones, just over 90% seen once, with under 2% in the top ten. The germline CDR1 and CDR2 sequences are SEHNR and FQNEAQ (reference sequence). V was cut by 2 bases and J by 2 bases, with 13 bases left in between. There are 15 residues in the CDR3. Whole-study results and caveats: Sharing across four donors was highest in naive CD4 (around 5%) and lowest in memory CD8 (around 0.4%).

Turning to this clone: The antigen is unknown.

The sequence derives from a man aged 18 to 29 in good health. Some clones in this sample may be carry-over from other donors' samples. This chain joins TRBV7-9 and TRBJ2-7; unclear D gene. Sequences were obtained from naive CD8+ T cells from PBMCs. The CDR3 nucleotides are TGTGCCAGCAGCTTACCGGGTCGGTCGGCCTACGAGCAGTACTTC. Translation: CASSLPGRSAYEQYF.